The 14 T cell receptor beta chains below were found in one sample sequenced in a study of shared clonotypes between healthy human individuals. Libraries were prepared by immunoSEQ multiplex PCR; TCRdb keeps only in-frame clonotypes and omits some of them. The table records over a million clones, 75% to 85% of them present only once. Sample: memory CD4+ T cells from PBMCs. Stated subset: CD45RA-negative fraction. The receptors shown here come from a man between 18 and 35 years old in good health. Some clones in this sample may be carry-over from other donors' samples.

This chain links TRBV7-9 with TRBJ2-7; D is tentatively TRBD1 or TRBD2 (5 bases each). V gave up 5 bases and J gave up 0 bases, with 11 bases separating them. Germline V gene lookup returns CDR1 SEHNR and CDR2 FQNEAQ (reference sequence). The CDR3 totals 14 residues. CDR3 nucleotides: TGTGCCAGCAGCGCCTCCGGGACCTCCTACGAGCAGTACTTC. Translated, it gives CASSASGTSYEQYF.

CDR3 loop: CASSASGRVPTDTQYF. Here the CDR3 DNA reads TGTGCCAGCAGCGCTAGCGGGAGGGTTCCCACAGATACGCAGTATTTT. The V gene is TRBV9, the J gene TRBJ2-3, with 12 bases fitting TRBD2. The CDR3 is made up of 16 amino acids. With 3 bases clipped from V and 2 bases from J, the junction kept 4 bases outside the gene matches. Per the germline V gene, CDR1 is SGDLS and CDR2 is YYNGEE.

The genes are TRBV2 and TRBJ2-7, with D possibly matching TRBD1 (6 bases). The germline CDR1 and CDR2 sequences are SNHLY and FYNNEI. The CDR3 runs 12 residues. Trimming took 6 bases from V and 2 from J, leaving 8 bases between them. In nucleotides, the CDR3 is TGTGCCAGCAGATGGGACACCTACGAGCAGTACTTC. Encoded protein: CASRWDTYEQYF.

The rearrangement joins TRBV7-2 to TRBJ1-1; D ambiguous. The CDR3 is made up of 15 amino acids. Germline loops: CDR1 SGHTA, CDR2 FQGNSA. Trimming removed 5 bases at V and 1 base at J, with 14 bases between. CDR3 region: CASSLQGSRNTEAFF. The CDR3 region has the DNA TGTGCCAGCAGCCTCCAAGGGAGCCGGAACACTGAAGCTTTCTTT.

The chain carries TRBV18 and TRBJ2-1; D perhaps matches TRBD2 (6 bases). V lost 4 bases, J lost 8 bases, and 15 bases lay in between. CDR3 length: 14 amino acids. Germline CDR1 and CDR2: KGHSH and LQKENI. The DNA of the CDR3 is TGTGCCAGCTCACTAACGACTAGTATGGATGAGCAGTTCTTC. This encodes CASSLTTSMDEQFF.

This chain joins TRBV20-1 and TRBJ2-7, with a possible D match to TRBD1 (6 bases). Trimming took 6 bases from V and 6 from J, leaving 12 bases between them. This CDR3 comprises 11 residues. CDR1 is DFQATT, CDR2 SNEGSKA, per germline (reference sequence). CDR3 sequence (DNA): TGCAGTGCCACACGGACAGTCGAGCAGTACTTC. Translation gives CSATRTVEQYF.

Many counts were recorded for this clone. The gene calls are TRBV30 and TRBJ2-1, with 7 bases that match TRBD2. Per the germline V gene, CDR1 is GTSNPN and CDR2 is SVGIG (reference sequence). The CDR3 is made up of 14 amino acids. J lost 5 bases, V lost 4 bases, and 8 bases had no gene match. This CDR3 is CAWNGGSIHNEQFF. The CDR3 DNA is TGTGCCTGGAACGGCGGGAGCATCCACAATGAGCAGTTCTTC.

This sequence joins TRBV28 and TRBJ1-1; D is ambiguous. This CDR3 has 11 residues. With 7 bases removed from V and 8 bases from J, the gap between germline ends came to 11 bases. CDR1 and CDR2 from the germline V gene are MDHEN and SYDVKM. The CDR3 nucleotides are TGTGCCAGCAAAGGTCCCCGAGAAGCTTTCTTT. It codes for CASKGPREAFF. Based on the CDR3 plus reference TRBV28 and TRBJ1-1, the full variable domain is DVKVTQSSRYLVKRTGEKVFLECVQDMDHENMFWYRQDPGLGLRLIYFSYDVKMKEKGDIPEGYSVSREKKERFSLILESASTNQTSMYLCASKGPREAFFGQGTRLTVV.

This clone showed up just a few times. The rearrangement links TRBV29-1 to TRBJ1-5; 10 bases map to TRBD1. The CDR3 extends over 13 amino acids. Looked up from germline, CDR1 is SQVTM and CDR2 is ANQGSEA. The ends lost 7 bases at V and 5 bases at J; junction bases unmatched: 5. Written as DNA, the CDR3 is TGCAGCGGGGGACAGGGGAAGGATCAGCCCCAGCATTTT. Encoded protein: CSGGQGKDQPQHF.

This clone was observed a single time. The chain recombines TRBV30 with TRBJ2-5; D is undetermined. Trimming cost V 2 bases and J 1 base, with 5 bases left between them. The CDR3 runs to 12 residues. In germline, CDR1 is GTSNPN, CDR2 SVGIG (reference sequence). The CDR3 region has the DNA TGTGCCTGGAGTAGCTCCCAAGAGACCCAGTACTTC. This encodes CAWSSSQETQYF.

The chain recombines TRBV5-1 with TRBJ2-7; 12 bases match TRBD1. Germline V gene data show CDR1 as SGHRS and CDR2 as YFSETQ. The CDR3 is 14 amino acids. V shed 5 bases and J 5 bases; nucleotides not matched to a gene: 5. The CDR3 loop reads CASRMGQGADEQYF. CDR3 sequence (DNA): TGCGCCAGCAGGATGGGACAGGGGGCCGACGAGCAGTACTTC.

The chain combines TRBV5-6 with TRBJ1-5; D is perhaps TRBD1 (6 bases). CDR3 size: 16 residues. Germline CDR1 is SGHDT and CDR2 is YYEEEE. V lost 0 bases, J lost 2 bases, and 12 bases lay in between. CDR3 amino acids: CASSLAGGAGNQPQHF. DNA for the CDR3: TGTGCCAGCAGCTTGGCCGGGGGGGCCGGCAATCAGCCCCAGCATTTT. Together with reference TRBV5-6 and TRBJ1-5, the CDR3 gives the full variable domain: DAGVTQSPTHLIKTRGQQVTLRCSPKSGHDTVSWYQQALGQGPQFIFQYYEEEERQRGNFPDRFSGHQFPNYSSELNVNALLLGDSALYLCASSLAGGAGNQPQHFGDGTRLSIL.

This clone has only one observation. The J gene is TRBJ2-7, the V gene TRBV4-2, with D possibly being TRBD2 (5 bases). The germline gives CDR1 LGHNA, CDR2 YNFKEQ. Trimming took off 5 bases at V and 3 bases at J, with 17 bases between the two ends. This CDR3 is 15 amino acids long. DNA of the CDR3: TGTGCCAGCAGCGAAAGAGCCAACGGAGGCTACGAGCAGTACTTC. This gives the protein CASSERANGGYEQYF.

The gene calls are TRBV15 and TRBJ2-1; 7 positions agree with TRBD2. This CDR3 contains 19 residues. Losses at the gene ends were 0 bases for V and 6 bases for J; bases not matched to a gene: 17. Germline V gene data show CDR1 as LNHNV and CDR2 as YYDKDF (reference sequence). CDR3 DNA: TGTGCCACCAGCAGAGATCGAGGGGAGGGCGGGAAAAAGCGCAATGAGCAGTTCTTC. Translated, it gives CATSRDRGEGGKKRNEQFF.